This is a list of T cell receptor beta chains from one sample in a study of T cells after yellow fever vaccination. TCRdb called the 5' RACE reads again in MiXCR, with one record for every CDR3 protein. The data hold some 500,000 distinct CDR3 sequences, with approximately 15% observed a single time. Source: PBMCs, taken on the day of the yellow fever booster vaccination. The receptors stem from a man younger than 40 who received the YFV17D yellow fever vaccine. Each CDR3 is given with its conserved first and last residue. A D gene is named only where the DNA matches it firmly. Clone size is given for some rows only: seen once, a few or many times, or a class if the clone is expanded.

J gene,clone size,D gene,V gene,CDR3 protein,CDR3 DNA
TRBJ2-3,-,TRBD1,TRBV20-1,CSAGRGPSTDTQYF,TGCAGTGCAGGCAGGGGGCCTAGCACAGATACGCAGTATTTT
TRBJ2-1,-,TRBD2,TRBV6-2/TRBV6-3,CASSTSGFNEQFF,TGTGCCAGCAGCACTAGCGGCTTCAATGAGCAGTTCTTC
TRBJ2-1,few,-,TRBV20-1,CSSFGGSNNEQFF,TGCAGCTCCTTTGGTGGCAGTAACAATGAGCAGTTCTTC
TRBJ2-7,-,TRBD2,TRBV27,CASSYGLGGYEQYF,TGTGCCAGCAGTTACGGACTAGGTGGCTACGAGCAGTACTTC
TRBJ2-1,few,-,TRBV9,CASSVRYGGGRDEQFF,TGTGCCAGCAGCGTTAGATATGGGGGAGGAAGGGATGAGCAGTTCTTC
TRBJ2-7,few,-,TRBV6-5,CASSYSWDDRTYEQYF,TGTGCCAGCAGTTACTCCTGGGACGACAGAACCTACGAGCAGTACTTC
TRBJ2-3,few,-,TRBV6-1,CASSPDYSSGDTQYF,TGTGCCAGCAGCCCGGACTACTCAAGTGGAGATACGCAGTATTTT
TRBJ2-2,few,TRBD1,TRBV3-1,CASRAGTANTGELFF,TGTGCCAGCAGGGCAGGGACAGCCAACACCGGGGAGCTGTTTTTT
TRBJ2-2,-,TRBD2,TRBV30,CAWSGLAGMNTGELFF,TGTGCCTGGAGTGGACTAGCGGGAATGAACACCGGGGAGCTGTTTTTT
TRBJ2-2,few,-,TRBV7-9,CASSSIRGTGELFF,TGTGCCAGCAGCTCGATAAGAGGGACGGGGGAGCTGTTTTTT
TRBJ2-2,-,TRBD2,TRBV5-1,CASRQTSGNLNTGELFF,TGCGCCAGTAGGCAGACTAGCGGGAATCTGAACACCGGGGAGCTGTTTTTT
TRBJ2-1,many,-,TRBV4-1,CASSHQGRRDNEQFF,TGCGCCAGCAGCCACCAGGGAAGAAGGGACAATGAGCAGTTCTTC